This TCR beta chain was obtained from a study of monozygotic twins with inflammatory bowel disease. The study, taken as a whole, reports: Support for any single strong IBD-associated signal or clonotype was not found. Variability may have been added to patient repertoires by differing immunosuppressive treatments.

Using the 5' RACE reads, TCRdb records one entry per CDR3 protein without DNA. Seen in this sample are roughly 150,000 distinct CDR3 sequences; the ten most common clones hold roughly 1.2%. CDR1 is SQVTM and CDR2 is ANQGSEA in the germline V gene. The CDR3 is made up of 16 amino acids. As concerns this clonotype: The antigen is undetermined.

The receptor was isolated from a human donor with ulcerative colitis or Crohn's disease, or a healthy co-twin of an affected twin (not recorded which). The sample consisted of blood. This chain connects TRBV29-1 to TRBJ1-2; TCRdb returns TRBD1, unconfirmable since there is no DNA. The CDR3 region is CSGKIPGQFLNYGYTF.